Below are 5 T cell receptor beta chains sequenced from a single sample in a study of T cell responses to AZD1222 COVID-19 vaccine. Method: immunoSEQ multiplex PCR; TCRdb's copy keeps in-frame clones and lacks some. The table includes 90,000 to 150,000 clones, roughly 90% detected once. Sequenced material: peripheral blood, taken on day 0 of AZD1222 vaccination. The receptors shown here come from an adult in good health.

The chain joins TRBV12-5 to TRBJ2-5; 9 bases line up with TRBD1. V shed 3 bases and J 2 bases; nucleotides not matched to a gene: 4. The CDR3 spans 15 residues. Germline V gene lookup returns CDR1 LGHNT and CDR2 FRNRAP. This CDR3 is CASGFGTGPQETQYF. The CDR3 bases are TGTGCTAGTGGTTTCGGGACAGGGCCTCAAGAGACCCAGTACTTC.

The chain is built from TRBV7-8 and TRBJ1-2; D is perhaps TRBD1 (6 bases). The V and J ends lost 7 bases and 7 bases respectively, with 25 bases between them. This CDR3 is built from 16 residues. CDR1 is SGHVS, CDR2 FQNEAQ, per germline. The CDR3 DNA sequence: TGTGCCAGCACCGCGGCGGGCTTACAGGGTTTAGGTGGCTACACCTTC. It translates to CASTAAGLQGLGGYTF.

The genes are TRBV23-1 and TRBJ1-1; D not resolved. TRBV23-1 is reported as an ORF; its role is uncertain. This CDR3 is built from 14 residues. Trimming cost V 3 bases and J 0 bases, with 8 bases left between them. The DNA for the CDR3 is TGCGCCAGCAGTCATAGGCGATTGAACACTGAAGCTTTCTTT. It is translated as CASSHRRLNTEAFF.

The chain links TRBV24-1 to TRBJ2-5; D tentatively fits TRBD1 or TRBD2 (5 bases each). Germline V gives CDR1 KGHDR, CDR2 SFDVKD. The CDR3 extends over 17 amino acids. The V end lost 7 bases, the J end lost 1 base, and 21 bases lay between the germline ends. The CDR3 region is CATSSIRGSPLQETQYF. In DNA, the CDR3 is TGTGCCACCAGCTCAATCCGGGGCTCACCCCTCCAAGAGACCCAGTACTTC.

The rearrangement links TRBV7-2 to TRBJ2-7; 9 bases agree with TRBD2. The CDR3 sequence is 16 residues long. Germline lookup yields CDR1 SGHTA and CDR2 FQGNSA. Trimming cost V 0 bases and J 3 bases; bases outside gene matches: 6. CDR3 sequence: CASSLATTSGYYEQYF. CDR3 bases: TGTGCCAGCAGCTTAGCAACGACTAGCGGTTACTACGAGCAGTACTTC.